The rows below give T cell receptor beta chains drawn from one sample of a study of early T cells in non-severe SARS-CoV-2 infection. MiXCR, run by TCRdb on the 5' RACE reads, gives a single entry per CDR3 protein. The table includes approximately 60,000 distinct CDR3 sequences, 10% to 15% detected once. Source material: whole blood. The receptors were sampled from an adult who was a healthcare worker with PCR-confirmed SARS-CoV-2 infection or an uninfected control (not recorded which). The CDR3 runs from the conserved cysteine through the conserved F or W.

v_call cdr3_aa
TRBV4-2 CASSQVRRGYTDTQYF
TRBV5-1 CASSFKTGGGETQYF
TRBV6-6 CASRSGGSGNTIYF
TRBV18 CASSSLPGTGGMGVQYF
TRBV7-9 CASSPPHRGLNTEAFF
TRBV4-1 CASSQVEGRTAYEQYF
TRBV29-1 CSALQGGDGYTF
TRBV12-5 CASAQTGETQYF
TRBV11-2 CASRTAADTQYF
TRBV12-3/TRBV12-4 CASSRGEGGPANEQFF
TRBV29-1 CSVEENETEAFF
TRBV11-2 CASSIGWTLQETQYF
TRBV18 CASSPGQDRNTEAFF
TRBV4-1 CASSQTPSGGNEQYF
TRBV6-1 CASRRSNQPQHF
TRBV19 CASSITRTSDFTYEQYF
TRBV7-2 CASSRTSGSGNSYEQYF
TRBV7-2 CASSLVVAGISYEQYF
TRBV10-3 CAISSSGDYEQYF
TRBV11-1 CASSHEAAYNEQFF
TRBV7-9 CASSPHRLAGVNIQYF
TRBV20-1 CSALDRGHYGYTF
TRBV6-1 CASSDRGGVNGYTF